This paragraph covers one TCR beta chain sequence. The data originate from a study of shared clonotypes between healthy human individuals. The repertoire was sequenced with immunoSEQ multiplex PCR; TCRdb's copy has only in-frame clones and lacks some. Altogether about 590,000 clones are present, around 95% being singletons, with the ten largest covering over 0.09%. It was CD45RO-negative cells, positively selected for CCR7, that made up naive CD8 cells, with terminally differentiated effector memory CD45RA+ cells excluded. Germline V gives CDR1 GTSNPN, CDR2 SVGIG (reference sequence). This CDR3 has 13 residues.

This clonotype originated in a woman in her thirties in good health. The V gene is TRBV30, the J gene TRBJ2-5, with TRBD2 matching over 12 bases. The assigned J gene may be wrong: the sequence end matches TRBJ2-7 better. Material: naive CD8+ T cells sorted from blood. The CDR3 nucleotides read TGTGCCTGGACCCGACTAGCGGGAGACGAGCAGTACTTC. It codes for CAWTRLAGDEQYF.